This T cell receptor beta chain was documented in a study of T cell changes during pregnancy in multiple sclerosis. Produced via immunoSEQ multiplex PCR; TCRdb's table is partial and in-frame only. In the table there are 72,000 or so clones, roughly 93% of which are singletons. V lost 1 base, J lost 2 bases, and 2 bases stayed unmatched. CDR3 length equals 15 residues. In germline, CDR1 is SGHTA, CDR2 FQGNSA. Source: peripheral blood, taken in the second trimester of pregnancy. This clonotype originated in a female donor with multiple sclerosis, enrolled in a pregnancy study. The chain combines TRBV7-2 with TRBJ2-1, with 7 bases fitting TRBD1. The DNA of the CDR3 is TGTGCCAGCAGCTTAGACAGGGGTCCCTACAATGAGCAGTTCTTC. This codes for CASSLDRGPYNEQFF.